One TCR beta chain is described in this entry. V lost 3 bases and J lost 6, with 15 bases in between. From germline, CDR1 is SGHDT and CDR2 YYEEEE. This CDR3 is 15 amino acids long. The sample comes from a study of OX40 agonist ivuxolimab in advanced cancers. The repertoire was sequenced with immunoSEQ multiplex PCR; TCRdb's copy has only in-frame clones and lacks some. The data show about 21,000 clones, about four fifths seen once. Source: CD4+ or CD8+ T cells sorted from blood, taken in a trial of the OX40 agonist ivuxolimab. The chain recombines TRBV5-6 with TRBJ1-4, with D possibly matching TRBD1 (6 bases). The clonotype comes from an adult with an advanced solid tumor such as melanoma, head and neck, liver or kidney cancer. The DNA for the CDR3 is TGTGCCAGCAGCTCTCGGCAGGGGCGGTATGAAAAACTGTTTTTT. It encodes CASSSRQGRYEKLFF. Drawing the rest from reference TRBV5-6 and TRBJ1-4, the complete variable domain is DAGVTQSPTHLIKTRGQQVTLRCSPKSGHDTVSWYQQALGQGPQFIFQYYEEEERQRGNFPDRFSGHQFPNYSSELNVNALLLGDSALYLCASSSRQGRYEKLFFGSGTQLSVL.